What follows are 15 T cell receptor beta chains derived from one specimen sequenced in a study of cytomegalovirus exposure and HLA in healthy donors. This PCR relied on a set of 60 Vbeta primers and 13 Jbeta primers. Generated by immunoSEQ multiplex PCR, the TCRdb table keeps only in-frame clones and is missing some. Counted here are 100,000 to 150,000 clones, roughly four fifths occurring once; the ten biggest clones make up roughly 12%. The sequencing input was PBMCs. The source is a male donor in good health and CMV-seropositive.

This clone has just one count. The chain uses TRBV7-3 and TRBJ2-1; 9 positions agree with TRBD2. Per the germline V gene, CDR1 is SGHTA and CDR2 is FQGTGA. The ends lost 4 bases at V and 5 bases at J; junction bases unmatched: 6. CDR3 length equals 15 residues. CDR3 sequence (DNA): TGTGCCAGCAGCTATAGCGGGAGAAGCGACAATGAGCAGTTCTTC. This gives the protein CASSYSGRSDNEQFF.

V and J are TRBV4-2 and TRBJ1-3; the match to TRBD1 covers 10 bases. Germline CDR1 and CDR2: LGHNA and YNFKEQ. This CDR3 is built from 17 residues. V lost 0 bases, J lost 4 bases, and 6 bases stayed unmatched. CDR3 in amino acids: CASSQDKGQGNGNTIYF. The CDR3 DNA follows: TGTGCCAGCAGCCAAGATAAGGGACAGGGGAACGGAAACACCATATATTTT.

V usage is TRBV28 and J usage is TRBJ2-7, with a tentative D call TRBD1 (5 bases). The germline V and J ends were trimmed by 4 bases and 9 bases, with 13 bases remaining between them. Germline assignment: CDR1 MDHEN and CDR2 SYDVKM. The CDR3 contains 12 residues. CDR3 nucleotides: TGTGCCAGCAGTTCCCAGGGAAAGGGGCAGTACTTC. It encodes CASSSQGKGQYF.

The chain combines TRBV5-4 with TRBJ1-1; 7 bases align to TRBD1. CDR3 length: 13 amino acids. Losses at the gene ends were 3 bases for V and 3 bases for J; bases not matched to a gene: 2. CDR1 SGHNT and CDR2 YYREEE come from the germline V gene (reference sequence). CDR3 in amino acids: CASSSGQDTEAFF. DNA of the CDR3: TGTGCCAGCAGCTCAGGACAGGACACTGAAGCTTTCTTT.

The gene calls are TRBV9 and TRBJ2-5; the match to TRBD2 covers 7 bases. Germline CDR1 SGDLS, CDR2 YYNGEE. V trimming: 1 base; J trimming: 0 bases; junction bases outside the gene matches: 3. This CDR3 has 15 amino acids. The CDR3 nucleotides are TGTGCCAGCAGCGTATTGGGAGGGTACCAAGAGACCCAGTACTTC. Its protein is CASSVLGGYQETQYF.

The chain recombines TRBV28 with TRBJ1-1; D unresolved. Deletions cut 7 bases from V and 0 bases from J, with 18 bases between. Germline CDR1 reads MDHEN; CDR2 reads SYDVKM. The CDR3 runs to 16 residues. CDR3 in amino acids: CASTYGEDFMNTEAFF. As DNA, the CDR3 is TGTGCCAGCACGTACGGGGAGGATTTTATGAACACTGAAGCTTTCTTT.

The V and J genes are TRBV19 and TRBJ2-3, with 13 bases identical to TRBD2. Germline V gives CDR1 LNHDA, CDR2 SQIVND (reference sequence). The CDR3 spans 16 residues. V gave up 4 bases and J gave up 6 bases; unmatched junction bases: 7. CDR3 nucleotide sequence: TGTGCCAGTAGTAACGAACTAGCGGGAGGGCGGGATACGCAGTATTTT. Protein sequence: CASSNELAGGRDTQYF.

The chain recombines TRBV2 with TRBJ2-1; D may be TRBD2 (6 bases). Germline CDR1 is SNHLY and CDR2 is FYNNEI. The V end lost 8 bases, the J end lost 13 bases, and 18 bases lay between the germline ends. The CDR3 runs to 12 residues. The CDR3 DNA follows: TGTGCCAGCCAAACCTCGGTCGGGGGACAGTTCTTC. This encodes CASQTSVGGQFF.

The chain couples TRBV28 to TRBJ1-2; 7 nucleotides match TRBD1. V trimming: 5 bases; J trimming: 2 bases; junction bases outside the gene matches: 8. This CDR3 has 15 residues. CDR1 is MDHEN and CDR2 is SYDVKM in the germline V gene. CDR3 coding DNA: TGTGCCAGCAGTCTCCCGGGACAGCTCAACTATGGCTACACCTTC. This sequence encodes CASSLPGQLNYGYTF.

The V call is TRBV5-1, the J call TRBJ2-1, with 8 bases matching TRBD2. Germline lookup yields CDR1 SGHRS and CDR2 YFSETQ. The CDR3 consists of 15 residues. Trimming removed 4 bases from V and 2 bases from J; junction bases left unmatched: 5. The CDR3 spells CASSPGGVPYNEQFF. In DNA, the CDR3 is TGCGCCAGCAGCCCGGGGGGGGTTCCCTACAATGAGCAGTTCTTC.

The chain employs TRBV5-4 and TRBJ1-3; D call uncertain. The CDR3 totals 14 residues. V lost 1 base and J lost 1, with 6 bases in between. Germline V gives CDR1 SGHNT, CDR2 YYREEE (reference sequence). CDR3 sequence (DNA): TGTGCCAGCAGCTTGTCAGTATCTGGAAACACCATATATTTT. Translating gives CASSLSVSGNTIYF.

The V and J genes are TRBV5-4 and TRBJ1-3; the D gene is possibly TRBD1 (5 bases). CDR3 length equals 13 residues. V was clipped by 2 bases and J by 3 bases, with 6 bases between them. The germline V gene encodes CDR1 SGHNT and CDR2 YYREEE (reference sequence). The CDR3 bases are TGTGCCAGCAGCTTCCAGGGTGGAAACACCATATATTTT. This encodes CASSFQGGNTIYF. The complete variable domain, with remaining parts taken from reference TRBV5-4 and TRBJ1-3, reads ETGVTQSPTHLIKTRGQQVTLRCSSQSGHNTVSWYQQALGQGPQFIFQYYREEENGRGNFPPRFSGLQFPNYSSELNVNALELDDSALYLCASSFQGGNTIYFGEGSWLTVV.

V and J are TRBV28 and TRBJ2-3, with D unresolved. V lost 3 bases, J lost 0 bases, and 13 bases lay in between. From germline, CDR1 is MDHEN and CDR2 SYDVKM. This CDR3 is built from 16 residues. For the CDR3, the DNA is TGTGCCAGCAGTTTTCAGTCGGCGGCTAGCACAGATACGCAGTATTTT. Its protein product is CASSFQSAASTDTQYF.

V and J are TRBV19 and TRBJ1-1; 7 bases align to TRBD1. Germline values: CDR1 LNHDA, CDR2 SQIVND (reference sequence). The ends lost 7 bases at V and 5 bases at J; junction bases unmatched: 10. The CDR3 is 14 residues long. In DNA, the CDR3 is TGTGCCAGTATGGTCGACAGGGAAAGGACTGAAGCTTTCTTT. Its protein product is CASMVDRERTEAFF.

In DNA form, the CDR3 reads TGTGCCAGCAGCTTGGGACAGGAGAACACTGAAGCTTTCTTT. Protein sequence: CASSLGQENTEAFF. The chain uses TRBV7-9 and TRBJ1-1, with 8 bases identical to TRBD1. Germline values: CDR1 SEHNR, CDR2 FQNEAQ (reference sequence). The CDR3 consists of 14 residues. The ends lost 3 bases at V and 1 base at J; junction bases unmatched: 1.